The T cell receptor (beta chain) under discussion was sequenced for a study of glioma-infiltrating T cells after dendritic cell vaccination. Study details: Patients received autologous tumor lysate-pulsed dendritic cell vaccination between about 2002 and 2012. Autologous tumor lysate was loaded overnight onto monocyte-derived dendritic cells grown 6 to 7 days with IL-4 and GM-CSF.

Isocitrate dehydrogenase mutation was absent in all glioblastoma patients. The immunoSEQ assay amplified TCRB CDR3 from up to roughly 2 ug DNA. Produced via immunoSEQ multiplex PCR; TCRdb's table is partial and in-frame only. The sample consists of fewer than 45,000 clones, about 80% of them appearing once. This sequence originates from a human donor with glioblastoma. This specimen was blood, taken before dendritic cell vaccination.

The CDR3 DNA is TGCGCCAGCAGCTCGACCAGGGGGAGAACGGGAGAAAACATTCAGTACTTC. Translated, it gives CASSSTRGRTGENIQYF. V is TRBV4-1 and J is TRBJ2-4; weak D call: TRBD1 (7 bases). This CDR3 region has 17 residues. Germline values: CDR1 MGHRA, CDR2 YSYEKL. Trimming took off 5 bases at V and 5 bases at J, with 22 bases between the two ends.